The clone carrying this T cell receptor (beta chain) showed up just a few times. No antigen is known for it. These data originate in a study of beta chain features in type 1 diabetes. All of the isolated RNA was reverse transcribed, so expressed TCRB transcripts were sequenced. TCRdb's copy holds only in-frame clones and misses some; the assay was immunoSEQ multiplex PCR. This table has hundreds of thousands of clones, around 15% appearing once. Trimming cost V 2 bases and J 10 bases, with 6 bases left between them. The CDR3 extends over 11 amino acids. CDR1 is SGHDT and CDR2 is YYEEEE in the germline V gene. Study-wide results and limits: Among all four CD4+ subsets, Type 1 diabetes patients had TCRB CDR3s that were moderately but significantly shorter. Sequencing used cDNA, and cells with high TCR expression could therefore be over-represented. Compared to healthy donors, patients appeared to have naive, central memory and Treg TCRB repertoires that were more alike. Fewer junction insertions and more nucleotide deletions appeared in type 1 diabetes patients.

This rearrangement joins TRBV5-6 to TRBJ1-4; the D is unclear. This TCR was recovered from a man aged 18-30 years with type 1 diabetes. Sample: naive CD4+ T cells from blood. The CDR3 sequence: CASSFGGKLFF. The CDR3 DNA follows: TGTGCCAGCAGCTTCGGCGGAAAACTGTTTTTT.